What follows is one TCR beta chain and its context. This CDR3 is 13 amino acids long. The V gene end was trimmed by 6 bases and the J gene end by 3 bases; junction bases not matched to a gene: 2. CDR1 is LNHNV and CDR2 is YYDKDF in the germline V gene (reference sequence). The data belong to a study of chemoradiotherapy in HPV16-positive cancers. Study information: A couple of HPV16-positive patients' cells yielded candidate HPV-specific clones and common motifs.

This table comes from immunoSEQ multiplex PCR, and its TCRdb copy is limited to in-frame clones, with some not included. The top ten hold 14% of the sample, which has 19,000 or so clones, roughly 90% seen once. This TCR derives from a human donor with HPV-associated anogenital cancer. The chain couples TRBV15 to TRBJ2-5; 9 bases agree with TRBD2. Sequences were derived from blood, sampled from a patient who underwent chemoradiotherapy. For the CDR3, the DNA is TGTGCCACCAGGCTAGCGGGGAAAGAGACCCAGTACTTC. Its protein product is CATRLAGKETQYF.